Below, 29 T cell receptor beta chains from the same sample are listed, as sequenced in a study of T cells in women clearing cervical HPV infection. Measured with immunoSEQ multiplex PCR; TCRdb has only the in-frame clones, and not every one. The repertoire table contains tens of thousands of clones. The specimen sequenced was blood buffy coat. The receptors here all came from a woman between 18 and 70 years old with a cervical HPV16 infection that either progressed to CIN3+ or cleared (not recorded which).

Notes on this clone: The DNA ends 3 residues before the CDR3 does, and the rest of the CDR3 is filled in from the germline J gene. The chain uses TRBV29-1 and TRBJ1-2; D gene uncertain. CDR1 is SQVTM, CDR2 ANQGSEA, per germline. V was cut by 6 bases and J by 4 bases, with 6 bases left in between. This CDR3 has 10 amino acids. CDR3 residues: CSVPSYGYTF. CDR3 DNA, as far as it was read: TGCAGCGTCCCGTCCTATGGC.

Of note for this clone: The observed sequence ends 3 residues before the CDR3 terminus, with the missing tail filled in from the germline J gene. The rearrangement joins TRBV18 to TRBJ1-1; TRBD1 agrees at 9 bases. CDR1 is KGHSH, CDR2 LQKENI, per germline. The junction had 9 bases not matched to a gene; V was cut back by 5 bases and J by 5 bases. CDR3 length: 15 residues. Here the CDR3 reads CASSLPGQGGTEAFF. CDR3 bases read: TGTGCCAGCTCATTGCCGGGACAGGGAGGGACTGAA.

Of note for this clone: The CDR3 end lies 3 residues beyond the end of the read and is filled in from the germline J gene. The chain couples TRBV30 to TRBJ2-5; 8 bases are a match to TRBD1. CDR1 is GTSNPN, CDR2 SVGIG, per germline (reference sequence). There are 15 residues in the CDR3. V was clipped by 7 bases and J by 2 bases; unmatched bases: 12. The sequenced CDR3 bases are TGTGCCTTTCAACGCCAGGGACAGGCACAAGAGACC. Translating gives CAFQRQGQAQET. The whole CDR3 reads CAFQRQGQAQETQYF.

Remarks on this clone: The read ends 3 residues before the CDR3 terminus; that terminus is restored from the germline J gene. The chain recombines TRBV20-1 with TRBJ2-2, with D perhaps TRBD2 (6 bases). CDR1 is DFQATT, CDR2 SNEGSKA, per germline (reference sequence). V lost 2 bases, J lost 7 bases, and 8 bases lay in between. The CDR3 spans 12 residues. The CDR3 spells CSARWGVGELFF. CDR3 DNA, as far as it was read: TGCAGTGCTAGATGGGGGGTCGGGGAG.

Regarding this clone: The CDR3 end falls 3 residues outside the read, so it is completed with the germline J gene. The chain recombines TRBV18 with TRBJ2-4; D is unresolved. Looked up from germline, CDR1 is KGHSH and CDR2 is LQKENI. The CDR3 extends over 15 amino acids. The CDR3 DNA, read in part, is TGTGCCAGCTCACCACAGGGTACATCGCCCTATGGT. It yields the protein CASSPQGTSPYG. The CDR3 in its entirety is CASSPQGTSPYGQYF.

In regard to this clone: The read ends 3 residues before the CDR3 terminus; that terminus is restored from the germline J gene. The chain links TRBV2 to TRBJ1-1; 8 bases align to TRBD1. V shed 5 bases and J 4 bases; nucleotides not matched to a gene: 6. The CDR3 is 14 amino acids. Per the germline V gene, CDR1 is SNHLY and CDR2 is FYNNEI. The CDR3 is CASSLQGAITEAFF. The part of the CDR3 DNA that was read is TGTGCCAGCAGTCTTCAGGGGGCGATCACTGAA.

To note about this clone: The read terminates 3 residues ahead of where the CDR3 ends, so the germline J gene completes it. V usage is TRBV20-1 and J usage is TRBJ2-2, with 8 nucleotides matching TRBD1. Germline-derived CDR1 and CDR2 are DFQATT and SNEGSKA (reference sequence). The CDR3 runs to 13 residues. The junction had 3 bases not matched to a gene; V was cut back by 3 bases and J by 6 bases. The sequenced CDR3 bases are TGCAGTGCTAGGGACAGGGAAGCCGGGGAG. Translated, it gives CSARDREAGE. The full CDR3 is CSARDREAGELFF.

Remarks on this clone: The observed sequence ends 3 residues before the CDR3 terminus, with the missing tail filled in from the germline J gene. The chain joins TRBV5-6 to TRBJ1-2; TRBD1 matches at 12 bases. Germline lookup yields CDR1 SGHDT and CDR2 YYEEEE. The CDR3 has 15 residues. The CDR3: CASSPGTGGARGYTF. The DNA read from the CDR3 is TGTGCCAGCAGCCCCGGGACAGGGGGCGCGAGGGGC. Based on the CDR3 plus reference TRBV5-6 and TRBJ1-2, the full variable domain is DAGVTQSPTHLIKTRGQQVTLRCSPKSGHDTVSWYQQALGQGPQFIFQYYEEEERQRGNFPDRFSGHQFPNYSSELNVNALLLGDSALYLCASSPGTGGARGYTFGSGTRLTVV.

As for this clone: The read terminates 3 residues before the CDR3 end, so the remaining end is supplied by the germline J gene. The chain uses TRBV20-1 and TRBJ2-5, with 12 bases lining up with TRBD1. With 4 bases clipped from V and 5 bases from J, the junction kept 8 bases outside the gene matches. Germline CDR1 reads DFQATT; CDR2 reads SNEGSKA (reference sequence). The CDR3 extends over 15 amino acids. The CDR3 sequence is CSAIPGTGGYETQYF. The part of the CDR3 DNA that was read is TGCAGTGCTATCCCGGGGACAGGGGGCTATGAGACC.

Worth noting for this clone: The CDR3 end lies 3 residues beyond the end of the read and is filled in from the germline J gene. The rearrangement joins TRBV9 to TRBJ2-2, with 12 bases matching TRBD2. Germline trimming cut 4 bases from V and 3 bases from J; bases unmatched to any gene: 4. There are 16 residues in the CDR3. CDR1 and CDR2 from the germline V gene are SGDLS and YYNGEE. The CDR3 bases that were read are TGTGCCAGCAGCTTACGGACTAGCGGGGACACCGGGGAG. Its protein is CASSLRTSGDTGE. From start to end, the CDR3 is CASSLRTSGDTGELFF. Full variable domain (remainder filled in from reference TRBV9 and TRBJ2-2): DSGVTQTPKHLITATGQRVTLRCSPRSGDLSVYWYQQSLDQGLQFLIQYYNGEERAKGNILERFSAQQFPDLHSELNLSSLELGDSALYFCASSLRTSGDTGELFFGEGSRLTVL.

A word on this clone: The missing CDR3 end, 3 residues past where the read stops, is filled in from the germline J gene. V usage is TRBV24-1 and J usage is TRBJ1-5; no definite D call. Germline V gives CDR1 KGHDR, CDR2 SFDVKD. With 3 bases removed from V and 4 bases from J, the gap between germline ends came to 9 bases. CDR3 size: 14 residues. The CDR3 DNA, read in part, is TGTGCCACCAGTGATAGCGGGGAGAATCAGCCC. Protein product: CATSDSGENQP. The entire CDR3 protein reads CATSDSGENQPQHF.

As regards this clone: The sequence runs out 3 residues before the end of the CDR3; the remainder is reconstructed from the germline J gene. The V gene is TRBV12-3 or TRBV12-4, the J gene TRBJ1-5, with D maybe TRBD1 (6 bases). The CDR3 runs 15 residues. V lost 11 bases and J lost 1, with 18 bases in between. The part of the CDR3 DNA that was read is TGTGCCTCCGAGGTCTTGGGGGCCAGCAATCAGCCC. As protein: CASEVLGASNQP. The complete CDR3 reads CASEVLGASNQPQHF.

For this clone: Sequencing ends 3 residues short of the CDR3 end; the germline J gene provides the rest. The same CDR3 also results from other DNA sequences found in this sample. The chain links TRBV18 to TRBJ1-2; 7 bases are a match to TRBD1. Germline CDR1 reads KGHSH; CDR2 reads LQKENI. The CDR3 contains 18 residues. The CDR3 DNA, read in part, is TGTGCCAGCTCCCCTCTCGTCCCTCGCGGACAGGAGACCTACGAC. Residues: CASSPLVPRGQETYD. The whole CDR3 region reads CASSPLVPRGQETYDYTF.

About this clone itself: The observed sequence ends 3 residues before the CDR3 terminus, with the missing tail filled in from the germline J gene. The chain joins TRBV19 to TRBJ1-1, with TRBD1 identical over 8 bases. CDR1 and CDR2 from the germline V gene are LNHDA and SQIVND (reference sequence). The CDR3 runs to 15 residues. V trimming: 5 bases; J trimming: 1 base; junction bases outside the gene matches: 6. This CDR3 reads CASSASGTGNTEAFF. The part of the CDR3 DNA that was read is TGTGCCAGTAGTGCTTCCGGGACAGGGAACACTGAA. The entire variable domain, with the rest obtained from reference TRBV19 and TRBJ1-1, is as follows: DGGITQSPKYLFRKEGQNVTLSCEQNLNHDAMYWYRQDPGQGLRLIYYSQIVNDFQKGDIAEGYSVSREKKESFPLTVTSAQKNPTAFYLCASSASGTGNTEAFFGQGTRLTVV.

A note on this clone: Read data end 3 residues before the CDR3 end; the end is taken from the germline J gene. The V call is TRBV2, the J call TRBJ2-3, with D hard to call. V was pared by 5 bases and J by 4 bases, with 7 bases between. The CDR3 loop spans 12 amino acids. Germline-derived CDR1 and CDR2 are SNHLY and FYNNEI. CDR3 amino acids: CASSFLSDTQYF. The CDR3 DNA, read in part, is TGTGCCAGCAGTTTTCTCTCAGATACG.

The CDR3 here is CASSLVGAVADTGELFF. The CDR3 bases that were read are TGTGCCAGCAGCTTAGTCGGGGCGGTAGCGGACACCGGGGAG. The chain recombines TRBV7-6 with TRBJ2-2, with D possibly being TRBD2 (6 bases). Read coverage stops 3 residues before the CDR3 terminus; the germline J gene supplies the remainder. Germline CDR1 is SGHVS and CDR2 is FNYEAQ. This CDR3 is 17 amino acids long. Trimming removed 1 base at V and 3 bases at J, with 15 bases between.

About this clone: The CDR3 end lies 3 residues beyond the end of the read and is filled in from the germline J gene. The J gene is TRBJ1-2, the V gene TRBV30; D call uncertain. Trimming stripped 8 bases from V and 7 bases from J, with 17 bases between. The germline V gene has CDR1 GTSNPN and CDR2 SVGIG (reference sequence). The CDR3 is made up of 12 amino acids. The CDR3 protein is CARVEGVGGYTF. The covered CDR3 bases are TGTGCCCGCGTTGAGGGTGTGGGTGGC.

As for this clone: From the germline J gene comes the end of the CDR3, since the read stops 3 residues before it. The V gene is TRBV4-1, the J gene TRBJ1-4, with D possibly being TRBD1 (6 bases). Deletions cut 4 bases from V and 8 bases from J, with 11 bases between. This CDR3 has 13 residues. Germline V CDR1 and CDR2: MGHRA, YSYEKL. The CDR3 bases that were read are TGCGCCAGCAGCCCCAGGGGAGTGGAAAAA. The encoded protein is CASSPRGVEK. The whole CDR3 reads CASSPRGVEKLFF.

As concerns this clone: One end of the junction does not line up with germline, which may come from a read error. Read coverage stops 3 residues before the CDR3 terminus; the germline J gene supplies the remainder. The chain is built from TRBV20-1 and TRBJ1-2; 11 bases are shared with TRBD1. The CDR3 totals 13 residues. In germline, CDR1 is DFQATT, CDR2 SNEGSKA (reference sequence). The CDR3 sequence: CSARGQGASGYTF. The part of the CDR3 DNA that was read is TGCAGTGCCAGAGGACAGGGGGCATCTGGC.

In regard to this clone: The read ends 3 residues early relative to the CDR3; the germline J gene fills the gap. This chain uses TRBV12-3 or TRBV12-4 with TRBJ2-1, with D unresolved. The CDR3 is made up of 13 amino acids. The ends were cut back, 3 bases at V and 0 bases at J, with 3 bases in the middle. CDR3 DNA, as far as it was read: TGTGCCAGCAGTTTCGGCTCCTACAATGAG. Protein product: CASSFGSYNE. The full CDR3 protein is CASSFGSYNEQFF.

Remarks on this clone: The sequence runs out 3 residues before the end of the CDR3; the remainder is reconstructed from the germline J gene. This chain links TRBV20-1 with TRBJ1-5; 8 bases align to TRBD1. The germline gives CDR1 DFQATT, CDR2 SNEGSKA (reference sequence). The CDR3 covers 16 residues. V was pared by 1 base and J by 5 bases, with 10 bases of the junction left unmatched. CDR3 sequence: CSARGAGQGRDQPQHF. Partial CDR3 DNA: TGCAGTGCTAGAGGGGCAGGACAGGGCAGGGATCAGCCC.

On this clone: The read falls 3 residues short of the CDR3 end, and the missing part is taken from the germline J gene. The V gene is TRBV5-1, the J gene TRBJ2-7; unclear D gene. V was trimmed by 3 bases and J by 4 bases, leaving 5 bases between them. The CDR3 is made up of 11 amino acids. Germline CDR1 and CDR2: SGHRS and YFSETQ. The sequenced part of the CDR3 DNA is TGCGCCAGCAGCTCGTTATACGAG. It codes for CASSSLYE. The whole CDR3 sequence is CASSSLYEQYF.

The CDR3 loop reads CASRDRGVNTEAFF. Partial CDR3 DNA: TGTGCCAGCAGGGACAGGGGGGTGAACACTGAA. This rearrangement joins TRBV2 to TRBJ1-1, with 10 nucleotides matching TRBD1. The sequence runs out 3 residues before the end of the CDR3; the remainder is reconstructed from the germline J gene. This CDR3 spans 14 amino acids. Germline trimming cut 6 bases from V and 0 bases from J; bases unmatched to any gene: 1. Germline CDR1 is SNHLY and CDR2 is FYNNEI.

To note about this clone: The DNA ends 3 residues before the CDR3 does, and the rest of the CDR3 is filled in from the germline J gene. V usage is TRBV14 and J usage is TRBJ1-1; D unresolved. CDR3 length: 14 residues. Germline CDR1 reads SGHDN; CDR2 reads FVKESK. V lost 6 bases, J lost 0 bases, and 11 bases lay in between. The CDR3 here is CASSPLGLNTEAFF. The CDR3 bases that were read are TGTGCCAGCAGTCCTTTGGGCTTGAACACTGAA.

With regard to this clone: With the read ending 3 residues before the CDR3 end, the germline J gene is used to fill in that end. The chain joins TRBV7-9 to TRBJ1-4; tentative D call: TRBD1 (5 bases). Trimming stripped 3 bases from V and 8 bases from J, with 16 bases between. CDR1 and CDR2 (germline): SEHNR, FQNEAQ (reference sequence). The CDR3 extends over 15 amino acids. CDR3 DNA (partial): TGTGCCAGCAGCTTGGGACTCGGACTCGGGGAAAAA. Amino acid sequence: CASSLGLGLGEK. The whole CDR3 is CASSLGLGLGEKLFF.

Concerning this clone itself: An end of the junction differs from the germline gene, which may be a read error. CDR3 in amino acids: CASSQAVGGQNTEAFF. The CDR3 bases that were read are TGCGCCAGCAGCCAAGCTGTTGGAGGACAGAACACTGAA. The chain recombines TRBV4-2 with TRBJ1-1; TRBD1 is a possible D gene (5 bases). The read gets to within 3 residues of the CDR3 end, and the germline J gene fills in the rest. The CDR3 has 16 amino acids. From germline, CDR1 is LGHNA and CDR2 YNFKEQ.

As concerns this clone: The read is 3 residues too short to cover the CDR3 end, so that end is filled in from the germline J gene. The chain combines TRBV5-4 with TRBJ2-2, with 10 bases lining up with TRBD2. Germline V CDR1 and CDR2: SGHNT, YYREEE (reference sequence). Trimming cost V 3 bases and J 5 bases; bases outside gene matches: 7. CDR3 size: 16 residues. CDR3 region: CASSSITSGVTGELFF. CDR3 bases read: TGTGCCAGCAGCTCGATCACTAGCGGGGTTACCGGGGAG.

On this clone itself: The CDR3 is cut off 3 residues early in the read; its end comes from the germline J gene. The rearrangement uses TRBV11-2 and TRBJ1-1; D is perhaps TRBD1 (6 bases). Germline CDR1 SGHAT, CDR2 FQNNGV. The length of the CDR3 is 11 residues. The CDR3 here is CASSVGGVAFF. CDR3 DNA, as far as it was read: TGTGCCAGCAGCGTAGGGGGGGTA.

As for this clone: The CDR3 goes on 3 residues after the read ends, and that part is filled in from the germline J gene. V usage is TRBV27 and J usage is TRBJ1-2; no clear D. Trimming took off 2 bases at V and 4 bases at J, with 23 bases between the two ends. CDR3 length: 18 residues. Germline CDR1 reads MNHEY; CDR2 reads SMNVEV (reference sequence). Partial CDR3 DNA: TGTGCCAGCAGTTTACCCAACCATGGACTACTTCAGAGCTATGGC. Protein product: CASSLPNHGLLQSYG. The whole CDR3 sequence is CASSLPNHGLLQSYGYTF.